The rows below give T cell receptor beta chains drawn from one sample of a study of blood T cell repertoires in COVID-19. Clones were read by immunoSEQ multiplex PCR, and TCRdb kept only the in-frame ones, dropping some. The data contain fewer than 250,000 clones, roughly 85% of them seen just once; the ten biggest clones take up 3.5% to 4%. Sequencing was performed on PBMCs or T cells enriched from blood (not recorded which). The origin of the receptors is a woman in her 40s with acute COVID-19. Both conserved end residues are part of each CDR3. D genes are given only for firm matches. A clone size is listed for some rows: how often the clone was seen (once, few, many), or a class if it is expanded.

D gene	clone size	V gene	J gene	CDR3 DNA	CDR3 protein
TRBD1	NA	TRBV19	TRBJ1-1	TGTGCCAGTAGTATTTCAGGGGGCGGGACTGAAGCTTTCTTT	CASSISGGGTEAFF
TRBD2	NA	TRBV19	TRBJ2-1	TGTGCCAGTAGCCCGGGACTAGCGGGAGTTCTACCACTCTACAATGAGCAGTTCTTC	CASSPGLAGVLPLYNEQFF
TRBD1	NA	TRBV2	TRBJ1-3	TGTGCCAGCATCGAACAGGGGGCGTACGGAAACACCATATATTTT	CASIEQGAYGNTIYF
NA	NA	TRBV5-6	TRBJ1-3	TGTGCCAGCAGCTCGGGACTTTTCTCTGGAAACACCATATATTTT	CASSSGLFSGNTIYF
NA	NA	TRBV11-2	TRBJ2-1	TGTGCCAGCAGCTTAGAGGGGGGTGTGGAGCAGTTCTTC	CASSLEGGVEQFF
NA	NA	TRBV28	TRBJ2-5	TGTGCCAGCAGTCCCGGGGACACCAGCCAAGAGACCCAGTACTTC	CASSPGDTSQETQYF
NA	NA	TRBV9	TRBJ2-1	TGTGCCAGCAGCGGATATCGGGCTAGCGTTACCGGTTACAATGAGCAGTTCTTC	CASSGYRASVTGYNEQFF
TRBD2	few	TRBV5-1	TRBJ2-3	TGCGCCAGCAGCTCACCGGGACTAGCGTCAGATACGCAGTATTTT	CASSSPGLASDTQYF
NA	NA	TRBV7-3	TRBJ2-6	TGTGCCAGCAGCTCATTATATCCGGGGTCTGGGGCCAACGTCCTGACTTTC	CASSSLYPGSGANVLTF
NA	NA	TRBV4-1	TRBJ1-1	TGCGCCAGCAGCCAGGTTGGAGCGAACACTGAAGCTTTCTTT	CASSQVGANTEAFF
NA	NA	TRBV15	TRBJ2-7	TGTGCCACCAGCAGAGACAACTCCTACGAGCAGTACTTC	CATSRDNSYEQYF
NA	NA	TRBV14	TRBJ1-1	TGTGCCAGCAGCCACCCCCCCACAGGGATGAACACTGAAGCTTTCTTT	CASSHPPTGMNTEAFF
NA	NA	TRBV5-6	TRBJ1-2	TGTGCCAGCAGCCCCATTCTCGACAGGTACTATGGCTACACCTTC	CASSPILDRYYGYTF
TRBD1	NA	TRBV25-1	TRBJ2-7	TGTGCCAGCAGTGAATCGGGACAGGGGAGCTACGAGCAGTACTTC	CASSESGQGSYEQYF
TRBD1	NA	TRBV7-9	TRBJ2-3	TGTGCCAGCAGCCTGACAGGGATGAGCACAGATACGCAGTATTTT	CASSLTGMSTDTQYF
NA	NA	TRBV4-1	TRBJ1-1	TGCGCCAGCAGCCAAGAGGAAGGGAGGACTGCTGAAGCTTTCTTT	CASSQEEGRTAEAFF
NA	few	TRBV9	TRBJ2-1	TGTGCCAGCAGCGTTCACGCGAGGGGGACCTACAATGAGCAGTTCTTC	CASSVHARGTYNEQFF
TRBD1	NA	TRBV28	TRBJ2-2	TGTGCCAGCAGACGAGGGACAGGGCTTACGTCGGGGGAGCTGTTTTTT	CASRRGTGLTSGELFF
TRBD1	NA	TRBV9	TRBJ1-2	TGTGCCAGCAGCGTAGAGCCGGGACAGGGGACCTACTACACCTTC	CASSVEPGQGTYYTF
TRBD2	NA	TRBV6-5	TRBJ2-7	TGTGCCAGCAGAGGACTAGCGGGCGACTCCTACGAGCAGTACTTC	CASRGLAGDSYEQYF
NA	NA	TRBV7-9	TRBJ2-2	TGTGCCAGCAGTCCGGACAGTCCCACCGGGGAGCTGTTTTTT	CASSPDSPTGELFF
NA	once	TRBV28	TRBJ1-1	TGTGCCAGCAGTGACCAGGGAAACACTGAAGCTTTCTTT	CASSDQGNTEAFF
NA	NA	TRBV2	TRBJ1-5	TGTGCCAGCAGTGACCCTCCCAATCAGCCCCAGCATTTT	CASSDPPNQPQHF
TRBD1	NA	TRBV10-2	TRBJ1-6	TGCGCCAGCCGTACAGGGGGCTGGGGGTCACCCCTCCACTTT	CASRTGGWGSPLHF
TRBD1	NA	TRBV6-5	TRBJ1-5	TGTGCCAGCAGTTACTCCCCCCAGGGGGACCAGCATTTT	CASSYSPQGDQHF
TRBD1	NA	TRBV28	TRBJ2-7	TGTGCCAGCAGTACCGACAGGGGAACCTACGAGCAGTACTTC	CASSTDRGTYEQYF
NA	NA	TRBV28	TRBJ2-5	TGTGCCAGCAGTCCTGCCGGGGTAGCTCACCAAGAGACCCAGTACTTC	CASSPAGVAHQETQYF
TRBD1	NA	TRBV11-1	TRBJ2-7	TGTGCCAGCAGCTCGCGGGACAGGGGCTACGAGCAGTACTTC	CASSSRDRGYEQYF
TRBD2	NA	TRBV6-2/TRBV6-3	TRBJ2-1	TGTGCCAGCAGTTACCGGGGACTAGCGACCAACAATGAGCAGTTCTTC	CASSYRGLATNNEQFF
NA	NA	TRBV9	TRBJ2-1	TGTGCCAGCAGCGACCAGACTAGCTACAATGAGCAGTTCTTC	CASSDQTSYNEQFF
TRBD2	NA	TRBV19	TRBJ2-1	TGTGCCAGTAGTATAGGTTGGGCTAGCGGGAGTTACGAGCAGTTCTTC	CASSIGWASGSYEQFF
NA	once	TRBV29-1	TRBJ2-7	TGCAGCGTTGAGAGTCAAAGCTCCTACGAGCAGTACTTC	CSVESQSSYEQYF
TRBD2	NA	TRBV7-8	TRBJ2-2	TGTGCCAGCAGCCGCGGACTAGCGGAGCTGTTTTTT	CASSRGLAELFF
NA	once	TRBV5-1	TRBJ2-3	TGCGCCAGCAGCTTGGTAGTAGCGCGGGGCACAGATACGCAGTATTTT	CASSLVVARGTDTQYF
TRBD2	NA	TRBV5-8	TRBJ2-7	TGTGCCAGCAGCCCTGGGGGGGTAGCGGGGCTCTACGAGCAGTACTTC	CASSPGGVAGLYEQYF
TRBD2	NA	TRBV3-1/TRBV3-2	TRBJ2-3	TGTGCCAGCAGCCAAGATATCCTAGCGGGGAGGACAGATACGCAGTATTTT	CASSQDILAGRTDTQYF
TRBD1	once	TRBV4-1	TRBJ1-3	TGCGCCAGCAGCCACCTTACAGGGGGAACTGGAAACACCATATATTTT	CASSHLTGGTGNTIYF
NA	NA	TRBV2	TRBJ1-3	TGTGCCAGCAGCGGTGGACAAGGTTCTGGAAACACCATATATTTT	CASSGGQGSGNTIYF
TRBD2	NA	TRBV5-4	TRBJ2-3	TGTGCCAGCAGCTTGGTCCGGCTAGCGGGAGTCACAGATACGCAGTATTTT	CASSLVRLAGVTDTQYF
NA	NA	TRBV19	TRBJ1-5	TGTGCCAGTAGTATAGATCAGGGGTCGTGGCCCCAGCATTTT	CASSIDQGSWPQHF
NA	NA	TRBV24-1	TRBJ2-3	TGTGCCACCAGTGATTTGTTCGGTTCGCGGGATAGCCGGGATACGCAGTATTTT	CATSDLFGSRDSRDTQYF
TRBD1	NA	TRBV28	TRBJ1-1	TGTGCCAGCAGTTGGACAGGGTCGAACACTGAAGCTTTCTTT	CASSWTGSNTEAFF
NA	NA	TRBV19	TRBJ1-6	TGTGCCGGCCGGGGGTCTGTGAATTCACCCCTCCACTTT	CAGRGSVNSPLHF
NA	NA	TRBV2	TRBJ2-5	TGTGCCAGCACCTCGGGAGTACTAGCCTCGGAGACCCAGTACTTC	CASTSGVLASETQYF
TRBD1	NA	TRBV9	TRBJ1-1	TGTGCCAGCAGCGCCACAGGGGGCGCCGGACGGGGCACTGAAGCTTTCTTT	CASSATGGAGRGTEAFF
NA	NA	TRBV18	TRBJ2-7	TGTGCCAGCTCACCCCCGGAGGGCTTAATCAACGAGCAGTACTTC	CASSPPEGLINEQYF
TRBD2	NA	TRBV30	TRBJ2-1	TGTGCCTGGATCCACGGAGCTAGCGGGAGTGGGCAGGTTTCCTACAATGAGCAGTTCTTC	CAWIHGASGSGQVSYNEQFF
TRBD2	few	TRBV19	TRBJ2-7	TGTGCCAGTAGTCCCGGACTAGCGGGAGGCTACGAGCAGTACTTC	CASSPGLAGGYEQYF
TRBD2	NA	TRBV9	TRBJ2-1	TGTGCCAGCAGCGGCTCCTCAAGACTAGCGGGTAATGAGCAGTTCTTC	CASSGSSRLAGNEQFF
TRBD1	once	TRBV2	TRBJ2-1	TGTGCCAGCAGTAATCCCGACAGGGAAACCTACAATGAGCAGTTCTTC	CASSNPDRETYNEQFF
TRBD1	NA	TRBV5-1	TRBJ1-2	TGCGCCAGCACAAAAGACAGGGGAACTAACTATGGCTACACCTTC	CASTKDRGTNYGYTF
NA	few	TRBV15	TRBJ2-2	TGTGCCACCAGCAGGTACACCGACTCCACCGGGGAGCTGTTTTTT	CATSRYTDSTGELFF
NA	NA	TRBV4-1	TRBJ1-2	TGCGCCAGCAGCCAAGGAACTGCGCGAGGCTATGGCTACACCTTC	CASSQGTARGYGYTF
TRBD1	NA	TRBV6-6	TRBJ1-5	TGTGCCAGCAGCTTACACGACAGGGGCAATCAGCCCCAGCATTTT	CASSLHDRGNQPQHF
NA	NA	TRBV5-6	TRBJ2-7	TGTGCCAGCAGCCGCATCGAGGAGGGCTACGAGCAGTACTTC	CASSRIEEGYEQYF
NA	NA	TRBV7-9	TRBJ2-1	TGTGCCAGCAGCCCCTCTAGCACCGGATTCTACAATGAGCAGTTCTTC	CASSPSSTGFYNEQFF